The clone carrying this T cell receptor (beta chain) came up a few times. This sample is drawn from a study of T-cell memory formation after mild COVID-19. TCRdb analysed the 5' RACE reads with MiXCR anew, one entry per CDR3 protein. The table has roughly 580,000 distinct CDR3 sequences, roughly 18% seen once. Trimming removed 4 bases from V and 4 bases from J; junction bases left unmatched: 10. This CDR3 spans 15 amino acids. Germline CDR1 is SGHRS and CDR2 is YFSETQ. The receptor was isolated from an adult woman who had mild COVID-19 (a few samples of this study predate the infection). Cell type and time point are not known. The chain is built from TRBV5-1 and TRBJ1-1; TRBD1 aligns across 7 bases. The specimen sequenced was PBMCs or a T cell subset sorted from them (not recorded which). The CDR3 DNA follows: TGCGCCAGCAGCCCAAGACAGGGAGTGGTCACTGAAGCTTTCTTT. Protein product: CASSPRQGVVTEAFF.